The present T cell receptor (beta chain) was sequenced within a study of T cell repertoires in cytomegalovirus infection (dated 2019 in TCRdb). About the study as a whole: Donor HLA type was relevant to the analysis, as public TCR beta signatures indicated carriage of CMV infection together with the matching HLA type. Overall study outcomes, separate from this receptor: Cumulative frequency of public TCR beta family members discriminated carriers of CMV infection plus the relevant HLA type in this cohort and an independent approximately 360-donor cohort. The ex vivo response was dominated by HLA-C-restricted CMV-specific TCR beta clonotypes, which also provided the single most frequent clonotype in two of eight donors.

The instrument given in TCRdb is Illumina HiSeq 1500. In TCRdb, the public reads were trimmed at Q25 with fastp and aligned with MiXCR, with productive beta chains retained. Rows merge per CDR3 protein into single entries with the most common DNA and genes. The sample includes about 490,000 distinct CDR3 sequences, with around 27% observed a single time. Over 10% of the sample is in the top ten clones. This clonotype was seen a handful of times. Its antigen is still unknown. No quality values exist for individual bases; no much larger clone is one base distant. This TCR was sampled from a human donor in good health (CMV status not recorded). Some clones in this sample may be carry-over from other donors' samples. The source material was PBMCs.

The sequenced DNA is TGCAGCGTTGAAGAGGGAAATCAGCCCCAGCATTTT. It translates to CSVEEGNQPQHF. Recombination linked TRBV29-1 to TRBJ1-5; the D gene is unclear. The CDR3 measures 12 amino acids from cysteine to phenylalanine. Of the read, only the CDR3 DNA is kept; its 36 bases are in frame from base 1. From a lookup of the germline V gene, CDR1 and CDR2 are SQVTM and ANQGSEA. Relative to germline, V is 0 bases shorter and J is 4 bases shorter, with 4 bases between their ends.